The 18 T cell receptor beta chains presented below share a single source sample, sequenced in a study of blood T cell repertoires in COVID-19. Sequencing used immunoSEQ multiplex PCR; TCRdb keeps in-frame clones, though not all of them. The profile shows 200,000 to 300,000 clones, approximately 86% of them singletons. The sequenced sample consisted of peripheral blood. These receptors all stem from a man between 25 and 39 years old with active or convalescent COVID-19.

This clone was picked up a small number of times. V usage is TRBV5-1 and J usage is TRBJ2-5, with D possibly being TRBD1 (6 bases). Trimming stripped 4 bases from V and 3 bases from J, with 13 bases between. There are 14 residues in the CDR3. Germline loops: CDR1 SGHRS, CDR2 YFSETQ. The CDR3 sequence is CASSSGTIKETQYF. CDR3 DNA: TGCGCCAGCAGCAGTGGGACAATTAAAGAGACCCAGTACTTC. Supplemented by reference TRBV5-1 and TRBJ2-5, the full variable domain reads KAGVTQTPRYLIKTRGQQVTLSCSPISGHRSVSWYQQTPGQGLQFLFEYFSETQRNKGNFPGRFSGRQFSNSRSEMNVSTLELGDSALYLCASSSGTIKETQYFGPGTRLLVL.

The chain employs TRBV19 and TRBJ2-1; 7 bases fit TRBD1. This CDR3 is 15 amino acids long. V trimming: 10 bases; J trimming: 1 base; junction bases outside the gene matches: 10. The germline CDR1 and CDR2 sequences are LNHDA and SQIVND (reference sequence). The CDR3: CATEKPGQSYNEQFF. CDR3 nucleotides: TGTGCCACCGAGAAACCGGGACAGTCCTACAATGAGCAGTTCTTC.

The chain links TRBV20-1 to TRBJ2-7; D gene uncertain. CDR1 DFQATT and CDR2 SNEGSKA come from the germline V gene (reference sequence). This CDR3 has 15 residues. V gave up 3 bases and J gave up 2 bases, with 17 bases separating them. In nucleotides, the CDR3 is TGCAGTGCTAGTCATGTCCGTCCGGGTACCTACGAGCAGTACTTC. It yields the protein CSASHVRPGTYEQYF.

J is TRBJ1-2 and V is TRBV13, with 7 bases lining up with TRBD1. This CDR3 region has 16 residues. The ends lost 5 bases at V and 4 bases at J; junction bases unmatched: 13. From germline, CDR1 is PRHDT and CDR2 FYEKMQ (reference sequence). The CDR3 reads CASSPLQTGLSYGYTF. The CDR3 coding sequence is TGTGCCAGCAGCCCACTCCAGACAGGGCTTAGCTATGGCTACACCTTC.

The chain carries TRBV6-5 and TRBJ2-2, with D perhaps TRBD1 (6 bases). The CDR3 has 15 residues. CDR1 MNHEY and CDR2 SVGAGI come from the germline V gene. Trimming left V 10 bases short and J 3 bases short, with 18 bases between. DNA for the CDR3: TGTGCCACCTTACAGGGTACCCGGGACACCGGGGAGCTGTTTTTT. This encodes CATLQGTRDTGELFF.

The chain joins TRBV25-1 to TRBJ1-4; 9 positions agree with TRBD1. The CDR3 is 14 amino acids. Trimming cost V 11 bases and J 8 bases; bases outside gene matches: 12. CDR1 and CDR2 (germline): MGHDK, SYGVNS. The CDR3 DNA reads as TGTGCCGCCGGGCCGGGACAGGGAGGCGAAAAACTGTTTTTT. Its protein product is CAAGPGQGGEKLFF.

This clone was picked up one time. J is TRBJ2-7 and V is TRBV2, with 7 bases matching TRBD1. J lost 1 base, V lost 8 bases, and 2 bases had no gene match. This CDR3 is built from 12 residues. Germline V gene data show CDR1 as SNHLY and CDR2 as FYNNEI. The CDR3 DNA reads TGTGCCAGCGGGGACAGATCCTACGAGCAGTACTTC. Translating it yields CASGDRSYEQYF.

This chain uses TRBV2 with TRBJ2-1; unclear D gene. The V and J ends lost 2 bases and 7 bases respectively, with 9 bases between them. CDR3 length: 13 residues. Per germline, CDR1 SNHLY and CDR2 FYNNEI. This CDR3 is CASSEYLGNEQFF. DNA of the CDR3: TGTGCCAGCAGTGAATATCTCGGGAATGAGCAGTTCTTC. The full variable domain, rest sourced from reference TRBV2 and TRBJ2-1, is EPEVTQTPSHQVTQMGQEVILRCVPISNHLYFYWYRQILGQKVEFLVSFYNNEISEKSEIFDDQFSVERPDGSNFTLKIRSTKLEDSAMYFCASSEYLGNEQFFGPGTRLTVL.

The chain uses TRBV4-1 and TRBJ1-1; TRBD1 aligns across 7 bases. V was pared by 1 base and J by 8 bases, with 10 bases of the junction left unmatched. The CDR3 length is 15 residues. Germline values: CDR1 MGHRA, CDR2 YSYEKL. CDR3 DNA: TGCGCCAGCAGCCAAGGGGTCGGGACAGCAAAAGAAGCTTTCTTT. Its translation is CASSQGVGTAKEAFF.

This clone was picked up one time. The V call is TRBV7-6, the J call TRBJ2-7; TRBD2 aligns across 8 bases. J lost 4 bases, V lost 0 bases, and 5 bases had no gene match. CDR3 length: 15 residues. In germline, CDR1 is SGHVS, CDR2 FNYEAQ. The DNA for the CDR3 is TGTGCCAGCAGCTTAGCAGATAGCGGGGTTTACGAGCAGTACTTC. Amino acid sequence: CASSLADSGVYEQYF.

The V call is TRBV6-2 or TRBV6-3, the J call TRBJ2-7; 8 nucleotides agree with TRBD1. This CDR3 is built from 14 residues. The ends lost 5 bases at V and 2 bases at J; junction bases unmatched: 5. Germline V gene sequence: CDR1 MNHEY, CDR2 SVGEGT. The CDR3 here is CASSNDRGPYEQYF. The CDR3 DNA reads TGTGCCAGCAGTAACGACAGGGGTCCCTACGAGCAGTACTTC.

The chain is built from TRBV5-1 and TRBJ2-5; TRBD2 matches 8 bases. There are 16 residues in the CDR3. V shed 7 bases and J 9 bases; nucleotides not matched to a gene: 20. The germline V gene encodes CDR1 SGHRS and CDR2 YFSETQ. CDR3 protein: CASQQSRTSYFGAQYF. DNA of the CDR3: TGCGCCAGCCAACAGAGTAGGACTAGCTACTTCGGGGCCCAGTACTTC.

The gene calls are TRBV7-9 and TRBJ2-3; the D gene is possibly TRBD2 (6 bases). CDR3 size: 14 residues. Trimming took off 0 bases at V and 10 bases at J, with 14 bases between the two ends. Germline CDR1 and CDR2: SEHNR and FQNEAQ (reference sequence). The CDR3 loop reads CASSLAPRWEAQYF. As DNA, the CDR3 is TGTGCCAGCAGCTTAGCCCCTAGGTGGGAGGCGCAGTATTTT.

The sample holds a few counts of this clone. This chain uses TRBV29-1 with TRBJ1-1; D gene uncertain. Trimming removed 5 bases at V and 2 bases at J, with 12 bases between. This CDR3 has 13 amino acids. Germline assignment: CDR1 SQVTM and CDR2 ANQGSEA. Written as DNA, the CDR3 is TGCAGCGTTCAAGGCAGATCAAACACTGAAGCTTTCTTT. Its protein is CSVQGRSNTEAFF.

The chain uses TRBV6-5 and TRBJ1-5; TRBD1 aligns across 7 bases. Germline V CDR1 and CDR2: MNHEY, SVGAGI. The junction had 5 bases not matched to a gene; V was cut back by 4 bases and J by 2 bases. This CDR3 is built from 15 residues. CDR3: CASSSTGSGNQPQHF. The CDR3 DNA reads TGTGCCAGCAGTTCGACAGGGTCGGGCAATCAGCCCCAGCATTTT.

About this clone: This sample also contains other DNA sequences that code for the same CDR3. The rearrangement joins TRBV27 to TRBJ2-3, with TRBD1 as a possible D gene (7 bases). With 6 bases removed from V and 0 bases from J, the gap between germline ends came to 13 bases. Germline-derived CDR1 and CDR2 are MNHEY and SMNVEV (reference sequence). This CDR3 has 15 amino acids. Written as DNA, the CDR3 is TGTGCCAGCAGCGACAGGGCGGGGAGCACAGATACGCAGTATTTT. Its protein is CASSDRAGSTDTQYF.

CDR3 nucleotide sequence: TGTGCCAGCAGCTTGGGGGGCTCTCAGTACTTC. Its protein product is CASSLGGSQYF. The V call is TRBV5-6, the J call TRBJ2-7; D might be TRBD1 (5 bases). This CDR3 contains 11 residues. The V end lost 0 bases, the J end lost 10 bases, and 8 bases lay between the germline ends. The germline V gene has CDR1 SGHDT and CDR2 YYEEEE.

CDR3 nucleotide sequence: TGTGCCAGCAGCACCGGAAGCGGGACCCAGTACTTC. This codes for CASSTGSGTQYF. This rearrangement joins TRBV14 to TRBJ2-5, with a weak D call TRBD2 (5 bases). Germline lookup yields CDR1 SGHDN and CDR2 FVKESK. Trimming shortened V by 5 bases and J by 7 bases, and 11 bases separated the two germline ends. The CDR3 is made up of 12 amino acids. Drawing the rest from reference TRBV14 and TRBJ2-5, the complete variable domain is EAGVTQFPSHSVIEKGQTVTLRCDPISGHDNLYWYRRVMGKEIKFLLHFVKESKQDESGMPNNRFLAERTGGTYSTLKVQPAELEDSGVYFCASSTGSGTQYFGPGTRLLVL.